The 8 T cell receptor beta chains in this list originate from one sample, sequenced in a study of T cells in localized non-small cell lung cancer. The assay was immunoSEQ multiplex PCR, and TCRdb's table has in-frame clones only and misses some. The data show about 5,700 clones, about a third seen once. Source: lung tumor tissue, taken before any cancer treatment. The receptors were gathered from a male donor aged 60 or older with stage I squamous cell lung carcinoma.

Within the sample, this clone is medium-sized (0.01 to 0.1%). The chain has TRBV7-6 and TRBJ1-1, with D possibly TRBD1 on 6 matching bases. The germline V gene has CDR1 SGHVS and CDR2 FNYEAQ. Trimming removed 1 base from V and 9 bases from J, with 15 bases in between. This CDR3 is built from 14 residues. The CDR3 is CASSLDGQGRKAFF. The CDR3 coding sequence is TGTGCCAGCAGCTTAGATGGGCAGGGGCGAAAAGCTTTCTTT. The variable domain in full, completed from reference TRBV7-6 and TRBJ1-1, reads GAGVSQSPRYKVTKRGQDVALRCDPISGHVSLYWYRQALGQGPEFLTYFNYEAQQDKSGLPNDRFSAERPEGSISTLTIQRTEQRDSAMYRCASSLDGQGRKAFFGQGTRLTVV.

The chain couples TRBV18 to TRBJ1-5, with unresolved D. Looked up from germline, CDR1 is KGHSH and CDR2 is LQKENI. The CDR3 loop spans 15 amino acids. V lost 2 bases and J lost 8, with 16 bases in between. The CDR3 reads CASSPGGQKGEPQHF. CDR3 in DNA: TGTGCCAGCTCACCAGGTGGCCAGAAGGGAGAGCCCCAGCATTTT.

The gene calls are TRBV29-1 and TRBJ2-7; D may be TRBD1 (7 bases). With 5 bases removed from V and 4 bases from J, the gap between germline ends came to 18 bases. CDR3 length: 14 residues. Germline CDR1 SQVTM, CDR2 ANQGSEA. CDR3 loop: CSVMVRGQSYEQYF. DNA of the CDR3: TGCAGCGTTATGGTGCGGGGACAGTCATACGAGCAGTACTTC.

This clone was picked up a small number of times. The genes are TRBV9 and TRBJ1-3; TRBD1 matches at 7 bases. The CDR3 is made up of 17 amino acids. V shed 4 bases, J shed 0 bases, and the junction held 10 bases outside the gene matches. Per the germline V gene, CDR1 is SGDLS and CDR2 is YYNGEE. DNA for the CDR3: TGTGCCAGCAGCCCTGGGACAGTCGATTACTCTGGAAACACCATATATTTT. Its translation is CASSPGTVDYSGNTIYF.

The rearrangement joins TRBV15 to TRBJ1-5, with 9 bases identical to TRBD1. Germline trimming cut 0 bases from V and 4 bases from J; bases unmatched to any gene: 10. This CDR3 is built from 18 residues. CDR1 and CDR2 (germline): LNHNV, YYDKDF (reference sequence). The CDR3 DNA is TGTGCCACCAGCAGAGAAAAAGCGGGACAGGGAGGGAATCAGCCCCAGCATTTT. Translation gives CATSREKAGQGGNQPQHF.

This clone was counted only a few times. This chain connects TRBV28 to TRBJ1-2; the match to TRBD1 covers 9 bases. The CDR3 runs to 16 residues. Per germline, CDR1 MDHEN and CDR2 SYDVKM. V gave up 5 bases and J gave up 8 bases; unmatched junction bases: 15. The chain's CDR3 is CASSPPTGGLDRGYTF. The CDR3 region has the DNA TGTGCCAGCAGTCCTCCGACAGGGGGGCTAGACAGAGGCTACACCTTC.

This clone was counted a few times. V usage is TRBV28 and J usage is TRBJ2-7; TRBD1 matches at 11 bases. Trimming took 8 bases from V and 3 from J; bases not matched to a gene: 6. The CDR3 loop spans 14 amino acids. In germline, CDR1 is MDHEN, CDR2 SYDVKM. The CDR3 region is CASLPGTGGYEQYF. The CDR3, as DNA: TGTGCCAGCCTACCTGGGACAGGGGGCTACGAGCAGTACTTC.

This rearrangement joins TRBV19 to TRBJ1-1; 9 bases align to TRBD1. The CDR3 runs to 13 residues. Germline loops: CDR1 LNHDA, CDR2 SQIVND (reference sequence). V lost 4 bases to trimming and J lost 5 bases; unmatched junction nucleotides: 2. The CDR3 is CASSKGQGTEAFF. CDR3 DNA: TGTGCCAGTAGTAAGGGACAGGGAACTGAAGCTTTCTTT.